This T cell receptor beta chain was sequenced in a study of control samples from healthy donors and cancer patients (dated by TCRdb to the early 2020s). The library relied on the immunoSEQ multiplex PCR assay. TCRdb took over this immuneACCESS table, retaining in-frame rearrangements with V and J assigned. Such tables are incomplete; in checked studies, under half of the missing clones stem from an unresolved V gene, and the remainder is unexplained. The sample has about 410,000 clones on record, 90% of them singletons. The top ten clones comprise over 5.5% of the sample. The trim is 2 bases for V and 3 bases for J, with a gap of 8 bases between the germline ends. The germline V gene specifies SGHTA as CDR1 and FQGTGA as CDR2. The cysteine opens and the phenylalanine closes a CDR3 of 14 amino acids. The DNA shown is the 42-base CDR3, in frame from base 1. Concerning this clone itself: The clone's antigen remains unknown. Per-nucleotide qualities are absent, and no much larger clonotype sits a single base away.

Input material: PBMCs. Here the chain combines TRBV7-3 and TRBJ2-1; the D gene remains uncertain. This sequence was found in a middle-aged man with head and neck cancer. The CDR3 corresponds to CASSLGADYNEQFF. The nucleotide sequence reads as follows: TGTGCCAGCAGCTTAGGAGCAGACTACAATGAGCAGTTCTTC. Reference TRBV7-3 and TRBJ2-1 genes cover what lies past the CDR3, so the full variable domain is GAGVSQTPSNKVTEKGKYVELRCDPISGHTALYWYRQSLGQGPEFLIYFQGTGAADDSGLPNDRFFAVRPEGSVSTLKIQRTERGDSAVYLCASSLGADYNEQFFGPGTRLTVL.